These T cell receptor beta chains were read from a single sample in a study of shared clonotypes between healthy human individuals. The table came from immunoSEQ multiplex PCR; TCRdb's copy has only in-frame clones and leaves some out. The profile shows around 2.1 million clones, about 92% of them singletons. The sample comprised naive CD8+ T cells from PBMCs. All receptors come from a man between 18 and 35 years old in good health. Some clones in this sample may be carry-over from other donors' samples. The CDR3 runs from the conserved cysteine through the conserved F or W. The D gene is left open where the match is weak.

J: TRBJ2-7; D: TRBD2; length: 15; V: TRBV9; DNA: TGTGCCAGCAGCGTCGCTAGCGGGAGTTTCTACGAGCAGTACTTC; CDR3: CASSVASGSFYEQYF
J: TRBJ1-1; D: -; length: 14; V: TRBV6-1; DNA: TGTGCCAGCAGTGAAGAAGGGGTTCGGACTGAAGCTTTCTTT; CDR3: CASSEEGVRTEAFF
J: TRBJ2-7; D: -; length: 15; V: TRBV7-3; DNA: TGTGCCAGCAGTCCGACGGGATCCCTAACCACGGGGCAGTACTTC; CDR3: CASSPTGSLTTGQYF
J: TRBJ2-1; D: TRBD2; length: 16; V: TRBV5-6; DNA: TGTGCCAGCAGACCAGCCGGGACTAGCGGGATGGTTGAGCAGTTCTTC; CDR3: CASRPAGTSGMVEQFF
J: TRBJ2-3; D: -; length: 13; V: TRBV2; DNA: TGTGCCAGCAGCGCCCCCTGGGCAGATACGCAGTATTTT; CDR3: CASSAPWADTQYF
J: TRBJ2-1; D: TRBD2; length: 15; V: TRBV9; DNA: TGTGCCAGCAGCGTAGTAGCGGGGGGTTGGAATGAGCAGTTCTTC; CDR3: CASSVVAGGWNEQFF
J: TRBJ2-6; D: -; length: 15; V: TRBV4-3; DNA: TGCGCCAGCAGCCAAGGAGGAGCTGGGGCCAACGTCCTGACTTTC; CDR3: CASSQGGAGANVLTF
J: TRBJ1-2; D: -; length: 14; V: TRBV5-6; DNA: TGTGCCAGCAGCTTGGTTGCCGTGAGCTATGGCTACACCTTC; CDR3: CASSLVAVSYGYTF
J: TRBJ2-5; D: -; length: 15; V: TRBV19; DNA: TGTGCCAGTAGTATTTTCGACGGCACCGGGGAGACCCAGTACTTC; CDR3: CASSIFDGTGETQYF
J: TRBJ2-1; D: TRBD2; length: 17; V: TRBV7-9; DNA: TGTGCCAGCAGCTCCCCGACTAGCGGGGAGACGTACAATGAGCAGTTCTTC; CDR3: CASSSPTSGETYNEQFF
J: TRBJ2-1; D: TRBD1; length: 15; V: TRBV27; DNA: TGTGCCAGCAGCCCGGGACAGGGGGCTTTGGATGAGCAGTTCTTC; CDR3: CASSPGQGALDEQFF